Listed here are 8 T cell receptor beta chains from one sample, sequenced in a study of blood T cell repertoires in COVID-19. Only in-frame clones appear in the TCRdb table, and some are missing; sequencing was by immunoSEQ multiplex PCR. The table has 200,000 to 250,000 clones, approximately 86% seen once; the top ten hold roughly 14%. The sample consisted of PBMCs or T cells enriched from blood (not recorded which). The receptors were gathered from a woman in her fifties or sixties with acute COVID-19.

The chain couples TRBV19 to TRBJ2-7; 8 bases align to TRBD1. The CDR3 loop spans 14 amino acids. CDR1 LNHDA and CDR2 SQIVND come from the germline V gene (reference sequence). V was clipped by 5 bases and J by 6 bases; unmatched bases: 9. The CDR3 DNA sequence: TGTGCCAGTAGTGTGCAGGGGGCTTCGGTCGAGCAGTACTTC. Amino acids: CASSVQGASVEQYF.

The chain couples TRBV9 to TRBJ2-1; 10 nucleotides agree with TRBD2. The CDR3 has 13 residues. Germline trimming cut 4 bases from V and 8 bases from J; bases unmatched to any gene: 3. Per germline, CDR1 SGDLS and CDR2 YYNGEE. The CDR3, as DNA: TGTGCCAGCAGCCCGGGACTAGCGCATGAGCAGTTCTTC. Translation gives CASSPGLAHEQFF.

The rearrangement uses TRBV6-5 and TRBJ2-7; 8 bases align to TRBD1. CDR1 and CDR2 from the germline V gene are MNHEY and SVGAGI. This CDR3 has 15 residues. Losses at the gene ends were 5 bases for V and 4 bases for J; bases not matched to a gene: 10. The CDR3 is CASSPPRQGIYEQYF. DNA for the CDR3: TGTGCCAGCAGTCCACCACGACAGGGGATATACGAGCAGTACTTC.

CDR3 nucleotide sequence: TGTGCCAGCAGCCCACCGGAGGGCATGAACTATGGCTACACCTTC. Protein sequence: CASSPPEGMNYGYTF. The chain is built from TRBV6-2 or TRBV6-3 and TRBJ1-2; D is uncertain. This CDR3 is built from 15 residues. Trimming removed 6 bases at V and 2 bases at J, with 16 bases between. CDR1 and CDR2 from the germline V gene are MNHEY and SVGEGT.

The rearrangement uses TRBV27 and TRBJ2-1; perhaps TRBD2 as D (5 bases). The germline V gene encodes CDR1 MNHEY and CDR2 SMNVEV (reference sequence). The CDR3 sequence is 15 residues long. Trimming shortened V by 2 bases and J by 10 bases, and 18 bases separated the two germline ends. The CDR3 sequence is CASSLGLGRTAEQFF. The CDR3 DNA sequence: TGTGCCAGCAGTTTAGGTTTAGGTCGGACTGCCGAGCAGTTCTTC.

This sequence joins TRBV30 and TRBJ2-3, with D possibly matching TRBD1 (6 bases). Trimming pared 4 bases from V and 1 base from J, leaving 6 bases between. CDR1 and CDR2 (germline): GTSNPN, SVGIG (reference sequence). This CDR3 is 12 amino acids long. CDR3 amino acids: CAWTGGTDTQYF. In nucleotides, the CDR3 is TGTGCCTGGACAGGGGGCACAGATACGCAGTATTTT.

The V call is TRBV7-9, the J call TRBJ1-1, with D hard to call. This CDR3 is 16 amino acids long. The germline gives CDR1 SEHNR, CDR2 FQNEAQ (reference sequence). Trimming took 5 bases from V and 4 from J, leaving 20 bases between them. The CDR3 here is CASSPYGREGGTEAFF. DNA of the CDR3: TGTGCCAGCAGCCCGTATGGTAGGGAAGGAGGCACTGAAGCTTTCTTT.

This clone was counted only a few times. A much larger clone differs from this one at a single base, so this may be a read error. The sample has other DNA sequences that encode this CDR3 too. CDR3 DNA: TGTGCCAGCTGCGGGGGGGTGGGGAGGGATACGCAGTATTTT. Translation gives CASCGGVGRDTQYF. This chain joins TRBV7-2 and TRBJ2-3; TRBD2 aligns across 9 bases. The J segment lost 6 bases and the V segment lost 8 bases, leaving 9 bases of the junction unmatched. The CDR3 spans 14 residues. CDR1 is SGHTA and CDR2 is FQGNSA in the germline V gene.